The T cell receptor beta chain under discussion was sequenced for a study of OX40 agonist ivuxolimab in advanced cancers. The wider study: Two patients with cutaneous melanoma and one with hepatocellular carcinoma, three in total, showed partial responses. Whole-study findings and limits: CD4+ and CD8+ blood T cells expanded clonally by week 6 at 0.1 to 3.0 mg/kg. Normalized T-cell clonal expansion was also low in a subset of nonresponders.

Here immunoSEQ multiplex PCR was the method, and the copy in TCRdb shows in-frame clones only, minus some. The top ten hold approximately 0.93% of the sample, which has more than 60,000 clones, roughly nine tenths seen once. CDR3 length: 20 amino acids. Germline loops: CDR1 SGDLS, CDR2 YYNGEE. V lost 0 bases and J lost 0; bases outside the gene matches: 11. Points on this clone: Its specificity is not known.

This clonotype was sampled from an adult with an advanced solid tumor such as melanoma, head and neck, liver or kidney cancer. Sequenced material: CD4+ or CD8+ T cells sorted from blood, taken in a trial of the OX40 agonist ivuxolimab. The rearrangement links TRBV9 to TRBJ2-3; 12 nucleotides match TRBD2. The CDR3, as DNA: TGTGCCAGCAGCGTAGGGGTCCTGGCTAGCGGGAGGGGGAGCACAGATACGCAGTATTTT. It translates to CASSVGVLASGRGSTDTQYF.